The present T cell receptor (beta chain) was sequenced within a study of T-cell memory formation after mild COVID-19. The study's findings and limits: Pre-infection memory harbored some responding clones, suggesting cross-reactive memory joined. Day 15 to 85 contractors were CD4/CD8 balanced; later expanders leaned CD4+.

Regarding this clonotype: The antigen is undetermined.

With 5 bases removed from V and 1 base from J, the gap between germline ends came to 8 bases. The CDR3 consists of 13 residues. Germline V CDR1 and CDR2: SGHVS, FQNEAQ. TCRdb processed the 5' RACE reads anew with MiXCR; each CDR3 protein has one entry. The sample carries about 130,000 distinct CDR3 sequences, 20% to 25% recorded once. The sample consisted of PBMCs or a T cell subset sorted from them (not recorded which). The J gene is TRBJ1-2, the V gene TRBV7-8; D call uncertain. The receptor comes from an adult woman who had mild COVID-19 (a few samples of this study predate the infection). Cell type and time point are not known. CDR3 protein: CASSADVNYGYTF. The DNA for the CDR3 is TGTGCCAGCAGCGCGGACGTTAACTATGGCTACACCTTC.